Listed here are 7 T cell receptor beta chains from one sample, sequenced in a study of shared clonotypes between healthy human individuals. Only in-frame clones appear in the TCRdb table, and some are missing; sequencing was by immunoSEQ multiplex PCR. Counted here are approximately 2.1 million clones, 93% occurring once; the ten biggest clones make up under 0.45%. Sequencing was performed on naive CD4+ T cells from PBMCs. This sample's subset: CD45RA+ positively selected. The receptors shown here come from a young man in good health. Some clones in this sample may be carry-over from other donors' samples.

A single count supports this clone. CDR3: CSAIRDFSYEQYF. The CDR3 nucleotides read TGCAGCGCCATCCGGGACTTCTCCTACGAGCAGTACTTC. The V and J genes are TRBV29-1 and TRBJ2-5, with D maybe TRBD2 (6 bases). The J call may be faulty, since TRBJ2-7 better matches the DNA end. The CDR3 totals 13 residues. In germline, CDR1 is SQVTM, CDR2 ANQGSEA.

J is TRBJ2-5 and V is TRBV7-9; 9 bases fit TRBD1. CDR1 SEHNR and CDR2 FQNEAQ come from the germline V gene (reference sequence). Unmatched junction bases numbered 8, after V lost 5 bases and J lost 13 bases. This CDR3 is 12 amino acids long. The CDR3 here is CASSRGQGRPYF. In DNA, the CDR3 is TGTGCCAGCAGCAGGGGACAGGGCAGGCCGTACTTC.

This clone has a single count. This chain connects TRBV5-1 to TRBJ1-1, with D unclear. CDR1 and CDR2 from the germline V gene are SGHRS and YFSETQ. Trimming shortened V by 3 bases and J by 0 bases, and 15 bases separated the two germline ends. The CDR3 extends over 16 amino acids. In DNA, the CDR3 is TGCGCCAGCAGCTACTCAGGTGGGAGCCTGAACACTGAAGCTTTCTTT. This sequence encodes CASSYSGGSLNTEAFF.

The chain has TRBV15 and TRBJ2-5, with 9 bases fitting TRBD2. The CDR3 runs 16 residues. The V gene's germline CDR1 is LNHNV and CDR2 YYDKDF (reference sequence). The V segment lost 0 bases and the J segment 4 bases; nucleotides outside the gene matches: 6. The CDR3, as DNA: TGTGCCACCAGCAGAGAATTAGCGGGAGCGGGAGAGACCCAGTACTTC. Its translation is CATSRELAGAGETQYF.

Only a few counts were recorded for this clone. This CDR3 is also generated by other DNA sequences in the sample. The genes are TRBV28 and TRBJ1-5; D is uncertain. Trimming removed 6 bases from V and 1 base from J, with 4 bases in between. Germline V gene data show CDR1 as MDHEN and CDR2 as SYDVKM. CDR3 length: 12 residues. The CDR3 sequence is CASRQSNQPQHF. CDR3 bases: TGTGCCAGCAGACAGAGCAATCAGCCCCAGCATTTT.

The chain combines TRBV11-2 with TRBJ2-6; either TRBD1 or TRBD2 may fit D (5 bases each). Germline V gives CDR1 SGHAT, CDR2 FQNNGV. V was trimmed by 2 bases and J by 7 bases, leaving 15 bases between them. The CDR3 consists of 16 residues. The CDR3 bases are TGTGCCAGCAGCTTATACGGGGCAGGGAAAGCCAACGTCCTGACTTTC. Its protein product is CASSLYGAGKANVLTF.

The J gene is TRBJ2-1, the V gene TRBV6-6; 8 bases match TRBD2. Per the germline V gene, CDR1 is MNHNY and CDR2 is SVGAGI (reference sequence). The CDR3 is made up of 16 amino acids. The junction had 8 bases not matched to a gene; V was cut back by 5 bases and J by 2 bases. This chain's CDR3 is CASSNKRETTYNEQFF. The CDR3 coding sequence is TGTGCCAGCAGTAATAAGCGGGAGACGACCTACAATGAGCAGTTCTTC.